One and the same sample provided the 14 T cell receptor beta chains below, sequenced in a study of T cells in Graves' hyperthyroidism and ophthalmopathy. Using RNA transcripts as the source, TCR beta CDR3 regions were amplified. The study used the HTBI primer set for a first-round RT-PCR of the TCR CDR3. MiXCR, applied by TCRdb to the multiplex PCR reads, yields one record per CDR3 protein. The repertoire holds fewer than 800,000 distinct CDR3 sequences, with about 15% as singletons. Specimen: blood. The receptors stem from a man aged 18-30 years with Graves' hyperthyroidism.

This clonotype was seen at least ten times. The rearrangement joins TRBV20-1 to TRBJ2-5, with 12 positions matching TRBD2. This CDR3 is 14 amino acids long. Trimming took 5 bases from V and 4 from J; bases not matched to a gene: 5. CDR1 and CDR2 from the germline V gene are DFQATT and SNEGSKA (reference sequence). DNA of the CDR3: TGCAGTGCTCTACCGGGACTAGCGGGAGAGACCCAGTACTTC. It specifies CSALPGLAGETQYF.

This clonotype was counted a few times. This chain links TRBV7-3 with TRBJ2-1, with D perhaps TRBD1 or TRBD2 (5 bases each). This CDR3 is 14 amino acids long. The germline CDR1 and CDR2 sequences are SGHTA and FQGTGA. V shed 4 bases and J shed 5 bases, with 12 bases lying between them. DNA for the CDR3: TGTGCCAGCAGCTGGGACCTTGGGGACAATGAGCAGTTCTTC. Translation gives CASSWDLGDNEQFF.

In this sample, this clonotype turned up many times. The chain carries TRBV3-1 and TRBJ2-3; 9 bases line up with TRBD1. The V and J ends lost 5 bases and 3 bases, in that order; junction bases with no gene match: 6. Germline assignment: CDR1 LGHDT and CDR2 YNNKEL (reference sequence). The CDR3 runs 15 residues. CDR3 in DNA: TGTGCCAGCAGCGCCCCCGGGACAGGGACAGATACGCAGTATTTT. This translates into CASSAPGTGTDTQYF.

This clonotype was seen ten or more times. The chain links TRBV28 to TRBJ1-2; 7 bases agree with TRBD1. V trimming: 5 bases; J trimming: 6 bases; junction bases outside the gene matches: 9. Germline V gene lookup returns CDR1 MDHEN and CDR2 SYDVKM. The CDR3 has 14 amino acids. CDR3 DNA: TGTGCCAGCAGTCCTGGTGACAGGGTCGATGGCTACACCTTC. As protein: CASSPGDRVDGYTF.

This clonotype was counted a single time. The chain is built from TRBV20-1 and TRBJ2-5, with 7 bases lining up with TRBD1. This CDR3 has 13 amino acids. The J segment lost 5 bases and the V segment lost 5 bases, leaving 8 bases of the junction unmatched. Germline CDR1 is DFQATT and CDR2 is SNEGSKA (reference sequence). The CDR3, as DNA: TGCAGTGCTCCGCCCGGGACAGTGGAGACCCAGTACTTC. Protein sequence: CSAPPGTVETQYF.

This clonotype was counted a few times. DNA for the CDR3: TGCGCCAGCAGCTTGGACACATCGAACACTGAAGCTTTCTTT. Its translation: CASSLDTSNTEAFF. The chain recombines TRBV5-1 with TRBJ1-1, with D uncertain. The V end was cut by 0 bases, the J end by 1 base, with 7 bases between. Germline V gene data show CDR1 as SGHRS and CDR2 as YFSETQ. The CDR3 length is 14 residues.

In this sample, this clonotype turned up many times. The genes are TRBV7-9 and TRBJ2-7; D not certain. This CDR3 has 12 residues. V lost 5 bases, J lost 4 bases, and 9 bases lay in between. Looked up from germline, CDR1 is SEHNR and CDR2 is FQNEAQ (reference sequence). The CDR3 is CASSPRLYEQYF. CDR3 coding DNA: TGTGCCAGCAGCCCCCGTCTGTACGAGCAGTACTTC.

The chain has TRBV12-3 or TRBV12-4 and TRBJ2-2, with 8 bases fitting TRBD2. With V trimmed by 10 bases and J by 1 base, 8 bases remained unmatched. The CDR3 loop spans 15 amino acids. DNA of the CDR3: TGTGCCACCGTTTGGGCGGGGGGGAACACCGGGGAGCTGTTTTTT. This codes for CATVWAGGNTGELFF.

The chain combines TRBV5-1 with TRBJ2-1; perhaps D is TRBD1 or TRBD2 (6 bases each). Deletions cut 7 bases from V and 7 bases from J, with 15 bases between. The CDR3 has 13 residues. CDR1 is SGHRS, CDR2 YFSETQ, per germline. The CDR3 protein is CASSRQGRNEQFF. CDR3 DNA: TGCGCCAGCTCTCGGCAGGGGAGGAATGAGCAGTTCTTC. Based on the CDR3 plus reference TRBV5-1 and TRBJ2-1, the full variable domain is KAGVTQTPRYLIKTRGQQVTLSCSPISGHRSVSWYQQTPGQGLQFLFEYFSETQRNKGNFPGRFSGRQFSNSRSEMNVSTLELGDSALYLCASSRQGRNEQFFGPGTRLTVL.

This clonotype has a handful of counts. The rearrangement joins TRBV19 to TRBJ1-1; no clear D gene. Germline V gives CDR1 LNHDA, CDR2 SQIVND (reference sequence). This CDR3 comprises 14 residues. Trimming cost V 3 bases and J 4 bases, with 12 bases left between them. The CDR3 DNA is TGTGCCAGTAGTATCCCTGGACGAATCACTGAAGCTTTCTTT. Translating it yields CASSIPGRITEAFF.

This clonotype showed up just a few times. The CDR3 reads CASREDGLGNQPQHF. CDR3 nucleotide sequence: TGTGCCAGCAGGGAGGATGGTCTGGGGAATCAGCCCCAGCATTTT. This chain connects TRBV28 to TRBJ1-5; the D is unclear. The CDR3 is 15 amino acids. Looked up from germline, CDR1 is MDHEN and CDR2 is SYDVKM. Trimming stripped 6 bases from V and 4 bases from J, with 16 bases between.

The V and J genes are TRBV5-4 and TRBJ2-3; 9 bases match TRBD2. V shed 4 bases and J 5 bases; nucleotides not matched to a gene: 14. The CDR3 contains 17 residues. CDR1 is SGHNT, CDR2 YYREEE, per germline (reference sequence). The CDR3 spells CASSTGLAPSRGDTQYF. CDR3 in DNA: TGTGCCAGCAGCACAGGACTAGCGCCTTCGCGTGGAGATACGCAGTATTTT.

This clonotype turned up a few times. The V and J genes are TRBV6-1 and TRBJ2-7, with a weak D call TRBD1 (5 bases). Germline loops: CDR1 MNHNS, CDR2 SASEGT. The CDR3 consists of 14 residues. V was trimmed by 6 bases and J by 0 bases, leaving 12 bases between them. The CDR3 DNA reads TGTGCCAGCAGCAACGGACACCTCTCCTACGAGCAGTACTTC. Amino acids: CASSNGHLSYEQYF.

Many counts were recorded for this clonotype. The V gene is TRBV24-1, the J gene TRBJ2-2; either TRBD1 or TRBD2 may fit D (5 bases each). CDR3 length: 13 residues. Trimming cost V 9 bases and J 6 bases, with 13 bases left between them. Germline CDR1 reads KGHDR; CDR2 reads SFDVKD. The CDR3 coding sequence is TGTGCCACCGCAGGGACCGGGGCCGGGGAGCTGTTTTTT. Encoded protein: CATAGTGAGELFF.